This T cell receptor (beta chain) emerged from a study of cytomegalovirus exposure and HLA in healthy donors. The PCR made use of 60 Vbeta and 13 Jbeta primers. Sequencing used immunoSEQ multiplex PCR; TCRdb keeps in-frame clones, though not all of them. Of about 240,000 clones in the sample, approximately 81% were seen once. The V end was cut by 3 bases, the J end by 5 bases, with 23 bases between. Germline V gives CDR1 KGHSH, CDR2 LQKENI. CDR3 length: 18 residues. The chain carries TRBV18 and TRBJ2-1, with TRBD2 as a possible D gene (6 bases). Sequencing input: PBMCs. The source is a woman aged 55-70 years in good health and CMV-seropositive. CDR3: CASSPSTAGSRLHNEQFF. DNA of the CDR3: TGTGCCAGCTCACCTTCAACGGCCGGGAGTCGTTTACACAATGAGCAGTTCTTC.